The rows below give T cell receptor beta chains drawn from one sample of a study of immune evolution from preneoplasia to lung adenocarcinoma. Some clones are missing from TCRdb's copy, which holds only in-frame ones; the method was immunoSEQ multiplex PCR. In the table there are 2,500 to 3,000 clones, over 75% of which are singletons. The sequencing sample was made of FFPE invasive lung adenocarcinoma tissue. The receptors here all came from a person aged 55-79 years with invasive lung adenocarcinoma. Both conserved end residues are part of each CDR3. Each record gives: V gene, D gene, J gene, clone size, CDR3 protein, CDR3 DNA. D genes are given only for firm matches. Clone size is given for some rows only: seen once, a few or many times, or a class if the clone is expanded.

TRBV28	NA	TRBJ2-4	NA	CASSLIGGAKNIQYF	TGTGCCAGCAGTTTGATAGGGGGGGCCAAAAACATTCAGTACTTC
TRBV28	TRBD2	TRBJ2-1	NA	CASLGAGGRNEQFF	TGTGCCAGCCTGGGGGCGGGGGGGCGTAATGAGCAGTTCTTC
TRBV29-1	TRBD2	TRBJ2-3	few	CSSGGLTDTQYF	TGCAGCAGCGGGGGGCTCACAGATACGCAGTATTTT
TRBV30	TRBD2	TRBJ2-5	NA	CAWSVLAGVGETQYF	TGTGCCTGGAGTGTACTAGCGGGAGTCGGAGAGACCCAGTACTTC
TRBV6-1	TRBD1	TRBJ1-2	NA	CASSEGQGANYGYTF	TGTGCCAGCAGTGAAGGACAGGGGGCGAACTATGGCTACACCTTC
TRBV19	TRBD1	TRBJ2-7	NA	CASSLVFGDSYEQYF	TGTGCCAGTAGCCTCGTATTCGGGGACAGCTACGAGCAGTACTTC
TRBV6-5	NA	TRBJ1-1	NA	CASTERANTEAFF	TGTGCCAGCACCGAAAGGGCGAACACTGAAGCTTTCTTT
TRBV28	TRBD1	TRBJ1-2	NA	CASSTPGQGNYGYTF	TGTGCCAGCAGCACTCCGGGACAGGGAAACTATGGCTACACCTTC
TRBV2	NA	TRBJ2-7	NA	CASSEASIPYEQYF	TGTGCCAGCAGTGAGGCCTCCATCCCCTACGAGCAGTACTTC
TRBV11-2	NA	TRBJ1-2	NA	CASSRLAADYGYTF	TGTGCCAGCAGCAGGTTGGCAGCCGACTATGGCTACACCTTC
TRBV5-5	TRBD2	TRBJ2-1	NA	CASSESGMRGSEQFF	TGTGCCAGCAGCGAGAGCGGGATGCGGGGGTCCGAGCAGTTCTTC
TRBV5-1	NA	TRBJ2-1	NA	CSSSLAGYSYNEQFF	TGCTCCAGCAGCTTGGCCGGGTACTCCTACAATGAGCAGTTCTTC
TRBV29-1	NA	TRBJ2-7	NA	CSAQITSYEQYF	TGCAGCGCACAGATTACCTCCTACGAGCAGTACTTC
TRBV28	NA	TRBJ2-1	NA	CASNPPETHNEQFF	TGTGCCAGCAACCCCCCGGAGACCCACAATGAGCAGTTCTTC
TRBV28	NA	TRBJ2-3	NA	CASSSLTDTQYF	TGTGCCAGCAGTTCGCTCACAGATACGCAGTATTTT
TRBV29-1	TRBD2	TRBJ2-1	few	CSVELSGSSYNEQFF	TGCAGCGTTGAACTTAGCGGGTCCTCCTACAATGAGCAGTTCTTC
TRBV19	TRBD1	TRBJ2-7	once	CASSEDRSYEQYF	TGTGCCAGTAGTGAGGACAGGTCCTACGAGCAGTACTTC
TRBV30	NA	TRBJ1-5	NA	CAWSVVWGDNQPQHF	TGTGCCTGGAGTGTAGTATGGGGGGACAATCAGCCCCAGCATTTT
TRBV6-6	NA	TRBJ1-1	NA	CASSYSQVDTEAFF	TGTGCCAGCAGTTACTCACAGGTGGACACTGAAGCTTTCTTT
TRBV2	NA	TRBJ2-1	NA	CASSGQTGSYNEQFF	TGTGCCAGCAGCGGACAGACAGGCTCCTACAATGAGCAGTTCTTC
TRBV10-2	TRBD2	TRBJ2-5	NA	CASSEIAGETQYF	TGCGCCAGCAGTGAGATAGCGGGGGAGACCCAGTACTTC
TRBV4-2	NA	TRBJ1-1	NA	CASSQGALNTEAFF	TGTGCCAGCAGCCAAGGGGCGCTGAACACTGAAGCTTTCTTT
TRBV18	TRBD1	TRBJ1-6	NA	CASSPSGQGAHFAYNSPLHF	TGTGCCAGTTCACCGTCAGGACAGGGGGCGCATTTCGCCTATAATTCACCCCTCCACTTT
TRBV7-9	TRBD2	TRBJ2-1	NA	CASSPRRASGRDNEQFF	TGTGCCAGCAGCCCCAGACGGGCTAGCGGGAGAGACAATGAGCAGTTCTTC
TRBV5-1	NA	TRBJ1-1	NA	CASSGPSGGDTEAFF	TGCGCCAGCAGCGGACCGAGTGGAGGGGACACTGAAGCTTTCTTT
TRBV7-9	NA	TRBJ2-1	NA	CASSLVKGGDDEQFF	TGTGCCAGCAGCTTAGTCAAGGGTGGAGACGATGAGCAGTTCTTC
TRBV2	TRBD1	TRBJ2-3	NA	CASADSLIPGQGLDTQYF	TGTGCCAGCGCCGACTCTTTAATTCCGGGACAGGGATTAGATACGCAGTATTTT
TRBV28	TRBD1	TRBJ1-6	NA	CASSSIQGANSPLHF	TGTGCCAGCAGTTCTATCCAGGGGGCGAATTCACCCCTCCACTTT
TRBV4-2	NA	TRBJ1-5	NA	CASSQEGRPNQPQHF	TGTGCCAGCAGCCAAGAAGGGAGGCCCAATCAGCCCCAGCATTTT
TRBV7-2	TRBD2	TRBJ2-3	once	CASSAGLAGDQVTQYF	TGTGCCAGCAGCGCCGGACTAGCGGGAGACCAAGTTACGCAGTATTTT
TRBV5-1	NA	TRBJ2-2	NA	CASSQRTDTGELFF	TGCGCCAGCAGCCAACGGACGGACACCGGGGAGCTGTTTTTT
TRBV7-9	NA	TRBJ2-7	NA	CASSFRKGYGQYF	TGTGCCAGCAGCTTTCGCAAGGGGTATGGGCAGTACTTC
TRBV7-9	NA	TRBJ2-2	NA	CASSLLGTNTGELFF	TGTGCCAGCAGCTTACTAGGGACGAACACCGGGGAGCTGTTTTTT
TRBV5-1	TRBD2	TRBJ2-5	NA	CASSSSGGKVTQYF	TGCGCCAGCAGCTCAAGCGGGGGGAAGGTGACCCAGTACTTC
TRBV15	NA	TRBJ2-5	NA	CATSSPGREIGETQYF	TGTGCCACCAGCAGTCCGGGACGTGAGATTGGAGAGACCCAGTACTTC